What follows are 16 T cell receptor beta chains derived from one specimen sequenced in a study of Tregs in tolerant kidney transplant recipients. Clones were read by immunoSEQ multiplex PCR, and TCRdb kept only the in-frame ones, dropping some. The data show tens of thousands of clones, around 82% seen once. What was sequenced was CD4+ T cells from blood. These receptors all come from a human donor in good health.

The chain uses TRBV10-3 and TRBJ1-1; D is unclear. Germline assignment: CDR1 ENHRY and CDR2 SYGVKD. The CDR3 length is 14 residues. Trimming took off 3 bases at V and 2 bases at J, with 10 bases between the two ends. The CDR3 coding sequence is TGTGCCATCAGTGAAGGGCGGAGTAACACTGAAGCTTTCTTT. It yields the protein CAISEGRSNTEAFF.

The chain combines TRBV11-3 with TRBJ2-3; D unclear. CDR3 length: 12 amino acids. Deletions cut 5 bases from V and 3 bases from J, with 6 bases between. CDR1 is SGHNT, CDR2 YENEEA, per germline. The CDR3 sequence is CASSPPTDTQYF. In DNA form, the CDR3 reads TGTGCCAGCAGCCCCCCGACAGATACGCAGTATTTT.

The chain is built from TRBV6-5 and TRBJ2-2; 8 bases align to TRBD1. Germline V gives CDR1 MNHEY, CDR2 SVGAGI. V was pared by 6 bases and J by 1 base, with 4 bases of the junction left unmatched. The CDR3 contains 15 residues. DNA of the CDR3: TGTGCCAGCAGGGACAGGGTACGGAACACCGGGGAGCTGTTTTTT. Its protein product is CASRDRVRNTGELFF.

The chain uses TRBV11-2 and TRBJ2-5; D possibly uses TRBD1 or TRBD2 (6 bases each). Per the germline V gene, CDR1 is SGHAT and CDR2 is FQNNGV. CDR3 size: 14 residues. Trimming cost V 6 bases and J 9 bases, with 20 bases left between them. The CDR3 reads CASSSAGGPGAQYF. The CDR3, as DNA: TGTGCCAGCAGTTCAGCTGGGGGGCCGGGGGCCCAGTACTTC.

The sample holds one count of this clone. The gene calls are TRBV7-9 and TRBJ2-5; 10 bases map to TRBD1. V lost 6 bases, J lost 3 bases, and 4 bases stayed unmatched. This CDR3 is built from 14 residues. The germline CDR1 and CDR2 sequences are SEHNR and FQNEAQ (reference sequence). The CDR3 DNA is TGTGCCAGCAGTTTCGGACAGGGGGAAGAGACCCAGTACTTC. This codes for CASSFGQGEETQYF.

This rearrangement joins TRBV7-8 to TRBJ2-7; 11 bases fit TRBD2. In germline, CDR1 is SGHVS, CDR2 FQNEAQ. The CDR3 has 17 amino acids. The V and J ends lost 4 bases and 0 bases, in that order; junction bases with no gene match: 8. CDR3 protein: CASSSRLAGSSSYEQYF. CDR3 nucleotide sequence: TGTGCCAGCAGCTCAAGACTAGCGGGGTCAAGCTCCTACGAGCAGTACTTC.

The chain joins TRBV6-6 to TRBJ2-1; 9 bases are a match to TRBD1. Germline V gene data show CDR1 as MNHNY and CDR2 as SVGAGI (reference sequence). V was pared by 7 bases and J by 4 bases, with 11 bases of the junction left unmatched. The CDR3 totals 16 residues. The CDR3 spells CASTFRGQGIYNEQFF. The DNA for the CDR3 is TGTGCCAGCACCTTTCGCGGACAGGGGATTTACAATGAGCAGTTCTTC.

The CDR3 protein is CASSLTGAAYNEQFF. CDR3 nucleotide sequence: TGTGCCAGCAGTCTAACGGGGGCGGCATACAATGAGCAGTTCTTC. The chain is built from TRBV6-5 and TRBJ2-1; D tentatively reads TRBD1 or TRBD2 (6 bases each). V was shortened by 5 bases and J by 4 bases, with 15 bases between the two germline ends. This CDR3 has 15 amino acids. Germline CDR1 and CDR2: MNHEY and SVGAGI.

The table lists this clone with a few counts. The chain carries TRBV4-1 and TRBJ2-3, with D tentatively TRBD2 (6 bases). The germline V and J ends were trimmed by 1 base and 6 bases, with 17 bases remaining between them. The CDR3 is 16 amino acids. Germline V gene data show CDR1 as MGHRA and CDR2 as YSYEKL. The CDR3 DNA follows: TGCGCCAGCAGCCAAGTTCGGCTGGGAGGACTGGATACGCAGTATTTT. It specifies CASSQVRLGGLDTQYF.

This CDR3 is CASSVQGHTEAFF. CDR3 DNA sequence: TGTGCCAGCAGCGTGCAAGGTCACACTGAAGCTTTCTTT. The genes are TRBV7-2 and TRBJ1-1, with D unresolved. Trimming shortened V by 5 bases and J by 3 bases, and 10 bases separated the two germline ends. This CDR3 comprises 13 residues. The germline V gene has CDR1 SGHTA and CDR2 FQGNSA.

The chain recombines TRBV20-1 with TRBJ1-2; D uncertain. In germline, CDR1 is DFQATT, CDR2 SNEGSKA (reference sequence). The CDR3 length is 11 residues. The V end lost 5 bases, the J end lost 0 bases, and 4 bases lay between the germline ends. DNA of the CDR3: TGCAGTGCTCTCTCTAACTATGGCTACACCTTC. It encodes CSALSNYGYTF.

This clone was seen more than once but under ten times. V is TRBV27 and J is TRBJ2-7; 7 positions match TRBD2. The CDR3 covers 16 residues. CDR1 is MNHEY, CDR2 SMNVEV, per germline (reference sequence). Trimming removed 0 bases from V and 0 bases from J; junction bases left unmatched: 5. The CDR3 nucleotides are TGTGCCAGCAGTTTATCGCGGGGGTCAACCTCCTACGAGCAGTACTTC. Its protein is CASSLSRGSTSYEQYF.

This rearrangement joins TRBV7-2 to TRBJ2-3, with 10 bases lining up with TRBD2. The CDR3 length is 16 residues. V gave up 5 bases and J gave up 2 bases; unmatched junction bases: 7. Germline-derived CDR1 and CDR2 are SGHTA and FQGNSA. The CDR3: CASSLLTSGYTDTQYF. The CDR3 coding sequence is TGTGCCAGCAGCCTCCTGACTAGCGGGTACACAGATACGCAGTATTTT.

This sequence joins TRBV5-4 and TRBJ2-5; D remains ambiguous. This CDR3 comprises 15 residues. Germline lookup yields CDR1 SGHNT and CDR2 YYREEE (reference sequence). Trimming shortened V by 4 bases and J by 5 bases, and 18 bases separated the two germline ends. The CDR3 nucleotides are TGTGCCAGCAGCCGAGAACTACTTTGGACGGAGACCCAGTACTTC. Amino acid sequence: CASSRELLWTETQYF.

The chain joins TRBV19 to TRBJ2-5; 7 nucleotides align to TRBD2. CDR1 and CDR2 (germline): LNHDA, SQIVND (reference sequence). V dropped 1 base and J dropped 5; count of bases not matched to a gene: 7. The CDR3 runs to 15 residues. The CDR3 reads CASSIVGGRGETQYF. The CDR3 region has the DNA TGTGCCAGTAGTATAGTCGGCGGGAGAGGGGAGACCCAGTACTTC.

The chain combines TRBV5-4 with TRBJ2-7; perhaps TRBD1 as D (8 bases). From germline, CDR1 is SGHNT and CDR2 YYREEE (reference sequence). CDR3 length: 14 amino acids. V lost 9 bases to trimming and J lost 3 bases, with 19 bases between them. The chain's CDR3 is CATKKQGGSYEQYF. The CDR3 DNA reads TGTGCCACCAAAAAACAGGGGGGGAGCTACGAGCAGTACTTC.